This T cell receptor (beta chain) appears in the sequencing data of a study of T cell therapy after organ transplantation. V was cut by 2 bases and J by 4 bases, with 14 bases left in between. The CDR3 is 15 residues long. Here immunoSEQ multiplex PCR was the method, and the copy in TCRdb shows in-frame clones only, minus some. The data hold thousands of clones, with around 70% observed a single time. As regards this clone: What it binds is not known.

The specimen comprised CD8+ T cells from blood, sampled before autologous CMV-specific T cell therapy. The J gene is TRBJ2-5, the V gene TRBV23-1; the D gene is possibly TRBD2 (6 bases). TRBV23-1 is known as an ORF, though its function is uncertain. This receptor was taken from a human patient who had received a solid organ transplant and had CMV disease. CDR3 DNA sequence: TGCGCCAGCAGTCAAACTAGGAGGGCAAGAGAGACCCAGTACTTC. It is translated as CASSQTRRARETQYF.